These 16 T cell receptor beta chains originate from one sample sequenced in a study of OX40 agonist ivuxolimab in advanced cancers. Produced via immunoSEQ multiplex PCR; TCRdb's table is partial and in-frame only. Of nearly 70,000 clones in the sample, 86% were seen once. Sample: CD4+ or CD8+ T cells sorted from blood, taken in a trial of the OX40 agonist ivuxolimab. These receptors all stem from an adult with an advanced solid tumor such as melanoma, head and neck, liver or kidney cancer.

V usage is TRBV30 and J usage is TRBJ1-6; no firm D call. This CDR3 is 13 amino acids long. Trimming pared 4 bases from V and 7 bases from J, leaving 11 bases between. CDR1 and CDR2 from the germline V gene are GTSNPN and SVGIG (reference sequence). The CDR3: CAWTTGTNSPLHF. CDR3 nucleotide sequence: TGTGCCTGGACGACGGGAACCAATTCACCCCTCCACTTT.

The genes are TRBV7-8 and TRBJ1-1; D uncertain. Germline V CDR1 and CDR2: SGHVS, FQNEAQ. Trimming pared 10 bases from V and 0 bases from J, leaving 15 bases between. CDR3 length equals 14 residues. The CDR3 spells CATRLVGMNTEAFF. As DNA, the CDR3 is TGTGCCACCCGACTAGTGGGCATGAACACTGAAGCTTTCTTT.

This chain joins TRBV5-4 and TRBJ2-5; a weak D match, TRBD2 (6 bases). In germline, CDR1 is SGHNT, CDR2 YYREEE (reference sequence). The CDR3 is 16 amino acids. V was cut by 4 bases and J by 1 base, with 17 bases left in between. CDR3: CASSRALRGGQETQYF. The CDR3 DNA reads as TGTGCCAGCAGCAGGGCGTTAAGGGGAGGCCAAGAGACCCAGTACTTC. The full variable domain, in which reference TRBV5-4 and TRBJ2-5 provide the parts outside the CDR3, is ETGVTQSPTHLIKTRGQQVTLRCSSQSGHNTVSWYQQALGQGPQFIFQYYREEENGRGNFPPRFSGLQFPNYSSELNVNALELDDSALYLCASSRALRGGQETQYFGPGTRLLVL.

The chain has TRBV19 and TRBJ2-7, with 9 bases identical to TRBD1. Trimming took 10 bases from V and 1 from J; bases not matched to a gene: 14. The germline V gene encodes CDR1 LNHDA and CDR2 SQIVND (reference sequence). The CDR3 consists of 16 residues. The CDR3 region is CATTNPRTGESYEQYF. As DNA, the CDR3 is TGTGCCACCACCAACCCCCGGACAGGGGAATCCTACGAGCAGTACTTC.

The gene calls are TRBV6-5 and TRBJ1-6; D is uncertain. CDR3 size: 12 residues. The germline V gene has CDR1 MNHEY and CDR2 SVGAGI. V was clipped by 2 bases and J by 10 bases, with 6 bases between them. The CDR3 here is CASSYARSPLHF. CDR3 bases: TGTGCCAGCAGTTACGCCAGATCACCCCTCCACTTT.

Note on this clone: Sequence at one end of the junction differs from germline and may be a read error. The chain links TRBV5-1 to TRBJ1-6; TRBD1 might be the D (5 bases). Germline CDR1 SGHRS, CDR2 YFSETQ. The CDR3 is 15 residues long. The CDR3 bases are TGCGCCAGCACCTTGGGCCGGGGAGGGGATTCACCCCTCCACTTT. It is translated as CASTLGRGGDSPLHF.

The CDR3 is CASSLALGDTQYF. CDR3 sequence (DNA): TGTGCCAGCAGCTTGGCCTTGGGAGATACGCAGTATTTT. V is TRBV5-4 and J is TRBJ2-3; no firm D call. Looked up from germline, CDR1 is SGHNT and CDR2 is YYREEE (reference sequence). The V and J ends lost 0 bases and 5 bases respectively, with 7 bases between them. The CDR3 runs to 13 residues. The entire variable domain, with the rest obtained from reference TRBV5-4 and TRBJ2-3, is as follows: ETGVTQSPTHLIKTRGQQVTLRCSSQSGHNTVSWYQQALGQGPQFIFQYYREEENGRGNFPPRFSGLQFPNYSSELNVNALELDDSALYLCASSLALGDTQYFGPGTRLTVL.

J is TRBJ1-2 and V is TRBV13; D not certain. This CDR3 region has 12 residues. Trimming removed 5 bases from V and 8 bases from J, with 12 bases in between. The germline gives CDR1 PRHDT, CDR2 FYEKMQ (reference sequence). CDR3 nucleotides: TGTGCCAGCAGCATACGGGTCGGGGGCTACACCTTC. Protein product: CASSIRVGGYTF. Full variable domain (remainder filled in from reference TRBV13 and TRBJ1-2): AAGVIQSPRHLIKEKRETATLKCYPIPRHDTVYWYQQGPGQDPQFLISFYEKMQSDKGSIPDRFSAQQFSDYHSELNMSSLELGDSALYFCASSIRVGGYTFGSGTRLTVV.

The chain carries TRBV5-5 and TRBJ2-1, with D possibly being TRBD2 (5 bases). This CDR3 is built from 16 residues. CDR1 is SGHKS, CDR2 YYEKEE, per germline (reference sequence). The V end was cut by 1 base, the J end by 0 bases, with 11 bases between. CDR3 DNA: TGTGCCAGCAGCTTGTCCGGGGTAAGCTCCTACAATGAGCAGTTCTTC. Translated, it gives CASSLSGVSSYNEQFF. Using reference TRBV5-5 and TRBJ2-1 for the parts outside the CDR3, the full variable domain is DAGVTQSPTHLIKTRGQQVTLRCSPISGHKSVSWYQQVLGQGPQFIFQYYEKEERGRGNFPDRFSARQFPNYSSELNVNALLLGDSALYLCASSLSGVSSYNEQFFGPGTRLTVL.

The genes are TRBV19 and TRBJ1-4, with TRBD1 identical over 7 bases. V dropped 10 bases and J dropped 8; count of bases not matched to a gene: 10. This CDR3 contains 13 residues. Germline CDR1 reads LNHDA; CDR2 reads SQIVND (reference sequence). The CDR3 is CATADRIEEKLFF. CDR3 coding DNA: TGTGCCACCGCGGACAGGATTGAAGAAAAACTGTTTTTT.

Only a few counts were recorded for this clone. V gene TRBV5-4 combines with J gene TRBJ2-3; 7 nucleotides align to TRBD1. Looked up from germline, CDR1 is SGHNT and CDR2 is YYREEE (reference sequence). This CDR3 contains 17 residues. The ends lost 5 bases at V and 5 bases at J; junction bases unmatched: 17. This chain's CDR3 is CASSSPSPQGDLDTQYF. The CDR3 DNA reads as TGTGCCAGCAGTTCCCCGAGTCCCCAGGGGGATTTAGATACGCAGTATTTT.

The chain combines TRBV30 with TRBJ1-2; 8 bases align to TRBD1. The germline V gene encodes CDR1 GTSNPN and CDR2 SVGIG (reference sequence). V lost 4 bases and J lost 8; bases outside the gene matches: 3. CDR3 length: 11 amino acids. The CDR3 loop is CAWTGGSGYTF. The CDR3 DNA reads TGTGCCTGGACAGGGGGCTCGGGCTACACCTTC.

The genes are TRBV29-1 and TRBJ1-2; D perhaps matches TRBD1 (5 bases). Germline CDR1 SQVTM, CDR2 ANQGSEA. This CDR3 has 14 residues. V lost 6 bases and J 3 bases, leaving 17 bases between the germline ends. The CDR3 here is CSVLPGEEDYGYTF. CDR3 nucleotide sequence: TGCAGCGTCTTACCGGGGGAGGAAGACTATGGCTACACCTTC.

This chain joins TRBV7-8 and TRBJ2-7; 9 positions match TRBD1. This CDR3 has 13 residues. V lost 4 bases, J lost 6 bases, and 4 bases stayed unmatched. Looked up from germline, CDR1 is SGHVS and CDR2 is FQNEAQ. This CDR3 is CASSSGQGREQYF. CDR3 nucleotide sequence: TGTGCCAGCAGCTCCGGACAGGGGCGCGAGCAGTACTTC. The full variable domain, rest sourced from reference TRBV7-8 and TRBJ2-7, is GAGVSQSPRYKVAKRGQDVALRCDPISGHVSLFWYQQALGQGPEFLTYFQNEAQLDKSGLPSDRFFAERPEGSVSTLKIQRTQQEDSAVYLCASSSGQGREQYFGPGTRLTVT.

The V gene is TRBV25-1, the J gene TRBJ1-2, with D perhaps matching TRBD1 (6 bases). Trimming stripped 6 bases from V and 6 bases from J, with 23 bases between. Germline V gene lookup returns CDR1 MGHDK and CDR2 SYGVNS. The CDR3 has 16 amino acids. The CDR3 DNA sequence: TGTGCCAGCAGCCCACCCGGGGGCAGGGGAAGGAATGGCTACACCTTC. Its translation: CASSPPGGRGRNGYTF.

V gene TRBV11-3 combines with J gene TRBJ2-7; 8 nucleotides match TRBD1. There are 15 residues in the CDR3. V shed 0 bases, J shed 6 bases, and the junction held 7 bases outside the gene matches. Germline V gene data show CDR1 as SGHNT and CDR2 as YENEEA. CDR3 nucleotides: TGTGCCAGCAGCTTAGAGGGCAGGGGGCACGGCGAGCAGTACTTC. Amino acid sequence: CASSLEGRGHGEQYF.